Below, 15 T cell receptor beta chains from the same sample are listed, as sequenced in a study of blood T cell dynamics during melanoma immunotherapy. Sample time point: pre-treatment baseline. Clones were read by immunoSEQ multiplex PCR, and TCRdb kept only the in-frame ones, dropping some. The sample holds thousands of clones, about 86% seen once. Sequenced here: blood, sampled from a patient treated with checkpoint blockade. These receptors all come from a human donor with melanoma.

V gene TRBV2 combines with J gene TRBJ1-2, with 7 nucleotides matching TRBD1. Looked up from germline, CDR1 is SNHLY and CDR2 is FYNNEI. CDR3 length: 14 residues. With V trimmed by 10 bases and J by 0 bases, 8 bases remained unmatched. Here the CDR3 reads CATTPQGPNYGYTF. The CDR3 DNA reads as TGTGCCACCACACCACAGGGGCCTAACTATGGCTACACCTTC.

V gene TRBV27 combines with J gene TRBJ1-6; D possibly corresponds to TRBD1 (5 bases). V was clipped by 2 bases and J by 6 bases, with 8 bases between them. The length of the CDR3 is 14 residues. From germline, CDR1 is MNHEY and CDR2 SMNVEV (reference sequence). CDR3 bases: TGTGCCAGCAGTTTACTACAGGCTAATTCACCCCTCCACTTT. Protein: CASSLLQANSPLHF.

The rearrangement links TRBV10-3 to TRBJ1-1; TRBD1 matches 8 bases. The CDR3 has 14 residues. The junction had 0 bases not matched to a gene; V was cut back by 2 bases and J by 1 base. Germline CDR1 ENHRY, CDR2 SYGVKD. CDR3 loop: CAISEGTGNTEAFF. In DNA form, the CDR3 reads TGTGCCATCAGTGAGGGGACAGGGAACACTGAAGCTTTCTTT.

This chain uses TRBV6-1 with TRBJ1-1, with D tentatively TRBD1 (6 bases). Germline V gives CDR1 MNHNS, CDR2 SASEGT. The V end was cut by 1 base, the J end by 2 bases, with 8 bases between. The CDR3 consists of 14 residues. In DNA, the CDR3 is TGTGCCAGCAGTGAAGAGGGGACAAACACTGAAGCTTTCTTT. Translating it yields CASSEEGTNTEAFF.

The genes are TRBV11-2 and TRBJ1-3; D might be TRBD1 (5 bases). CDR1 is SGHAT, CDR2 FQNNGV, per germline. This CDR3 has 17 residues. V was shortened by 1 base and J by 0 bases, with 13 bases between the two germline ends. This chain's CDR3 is CASSLVQGTVSGNTIYF. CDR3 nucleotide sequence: TGTGCCAGCAGCTTAGTGCAGGGTACAGTCTCTGGAAACACCATATATTTT. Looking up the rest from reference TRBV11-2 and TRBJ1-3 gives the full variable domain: EAGVAQSPRYKIIEKRQSVAFWCNPISGHATLYWYQQILGQGPKLLIQFQNNGVVDDSQLPKDRFSAERLKGVDSTLKIQPAKLEDSAVYLCASSLVQGTVSGNTIYFGEGSWLTVV.

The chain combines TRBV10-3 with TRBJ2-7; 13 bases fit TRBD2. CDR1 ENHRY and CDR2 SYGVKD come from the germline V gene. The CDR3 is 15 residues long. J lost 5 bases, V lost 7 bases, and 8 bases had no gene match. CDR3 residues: CAITDNTSGRDEQYF. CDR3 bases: TGTGCCATCACCGATAACACTAGCGGGAGGGACGAGCAGTACTTC.

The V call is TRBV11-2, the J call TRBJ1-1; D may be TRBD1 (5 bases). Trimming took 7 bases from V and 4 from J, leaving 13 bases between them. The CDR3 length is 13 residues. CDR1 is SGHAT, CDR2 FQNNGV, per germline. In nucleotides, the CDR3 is TGTGCCAGCACCCATGGGGGGAGCACTGAAGCTTTCTTT. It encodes CASTHGGSTEAFF.

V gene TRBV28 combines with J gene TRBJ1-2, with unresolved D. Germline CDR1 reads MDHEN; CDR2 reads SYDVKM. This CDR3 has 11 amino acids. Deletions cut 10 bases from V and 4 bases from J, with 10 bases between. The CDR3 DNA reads TGTGCCACAGGTGCTGGCTATGGCTACACCTTC. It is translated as CATGAGYGYTF.

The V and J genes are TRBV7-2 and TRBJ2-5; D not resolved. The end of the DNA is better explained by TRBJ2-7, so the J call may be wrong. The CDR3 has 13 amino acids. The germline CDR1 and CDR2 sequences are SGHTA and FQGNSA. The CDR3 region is CASSLAVNYEQYF. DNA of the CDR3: TGTGCCAGCAGCTTAGCCGTGAACTACGAGCAGTACTTC.

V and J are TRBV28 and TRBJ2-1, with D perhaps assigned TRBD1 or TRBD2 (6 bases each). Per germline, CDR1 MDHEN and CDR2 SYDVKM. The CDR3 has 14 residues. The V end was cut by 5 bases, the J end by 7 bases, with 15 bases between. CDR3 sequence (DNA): TGTGCCAGCAGTAGGACAGCGGGCAAGAATGAGCAGTTCTTC. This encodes CASSRTAGKNEQFF.

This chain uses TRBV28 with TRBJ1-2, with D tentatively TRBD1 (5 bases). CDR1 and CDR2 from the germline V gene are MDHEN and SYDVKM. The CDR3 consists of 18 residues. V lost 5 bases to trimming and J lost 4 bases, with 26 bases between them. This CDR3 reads CASSKRGAGLGVSYGYTF. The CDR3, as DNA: TGTGCCAGCAGTAAAAGAGGGGCGGGGTTGGGCGTCTCCTATGGCTACACCTTC.

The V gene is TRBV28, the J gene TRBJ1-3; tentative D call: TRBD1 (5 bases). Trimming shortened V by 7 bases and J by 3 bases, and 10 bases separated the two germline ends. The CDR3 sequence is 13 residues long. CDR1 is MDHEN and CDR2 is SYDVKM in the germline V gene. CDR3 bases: TGTGCCAGCATGGCGGGGGTTGGAAACACCATATATTTT. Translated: CASMAGVGNTIYF.

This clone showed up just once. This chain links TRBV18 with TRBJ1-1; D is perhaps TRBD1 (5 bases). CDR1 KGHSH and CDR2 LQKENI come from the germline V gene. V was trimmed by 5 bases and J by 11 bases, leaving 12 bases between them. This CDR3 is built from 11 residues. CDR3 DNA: TGTGCCAGCTCAGGGGGGGATAACGCTTTCTTT. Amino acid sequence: CASSGGDNAFF.

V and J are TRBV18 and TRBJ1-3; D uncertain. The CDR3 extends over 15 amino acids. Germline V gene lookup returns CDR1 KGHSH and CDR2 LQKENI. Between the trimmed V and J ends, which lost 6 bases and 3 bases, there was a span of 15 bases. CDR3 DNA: TGTGCCAGCTCCCCGGCTTCGACACTTGGAAACACCATATATTTT. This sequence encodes CASSPASTLGNTIYF.

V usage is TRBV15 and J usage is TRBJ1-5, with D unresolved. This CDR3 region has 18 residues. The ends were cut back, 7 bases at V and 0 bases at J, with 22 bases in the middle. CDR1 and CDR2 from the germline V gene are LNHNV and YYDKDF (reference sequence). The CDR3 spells CATTGPRIREDSNQPQHF. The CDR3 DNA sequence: TGTGCCACCACAGGCCCTAGGATCAGAGAGGATAGCAATCAGCCCCAGCATTTT.